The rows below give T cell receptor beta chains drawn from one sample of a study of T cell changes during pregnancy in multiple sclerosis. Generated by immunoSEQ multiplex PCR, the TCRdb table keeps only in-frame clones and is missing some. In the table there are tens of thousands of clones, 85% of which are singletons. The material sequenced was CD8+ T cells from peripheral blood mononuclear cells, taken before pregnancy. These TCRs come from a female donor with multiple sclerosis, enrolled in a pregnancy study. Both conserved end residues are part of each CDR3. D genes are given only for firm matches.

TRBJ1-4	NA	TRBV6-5	CASSSYTGGNEKLFF	TGTGCCAGCAGTTCCTATACGGGGGGGAATGAAAAACTGTTTTTT
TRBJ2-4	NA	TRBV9	CASSDSRGAKNIQYF	TGTGCCAGCAGCGACTCCAGGGGAGCCAAAAACATTCAGTACTTC
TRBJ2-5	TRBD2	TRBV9	CASSVGLAGDETQYF	TGTGCCAGCAGCGTCGGACTAGCGGGTGATGAGACCCAGTACTTC
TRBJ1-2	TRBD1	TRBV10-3	CAISPPTGNYGYTF	TGTGCCATCAGTCCCCCGACAGGGAACTATGGCTACACCTTC
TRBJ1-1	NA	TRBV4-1	CASSQEGSGNTEAFF	TGCGCCAGCAGCCAAGAAGGGTCAGGGAATACTGAAGCTTTCTTT
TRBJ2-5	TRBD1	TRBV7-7	CASSLGQTYQETQYF	TGTGCTAGCAGCTTGGGACAGACATACCAAGAGACCCAGTACTTC
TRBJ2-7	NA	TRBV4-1	CASSQDDRPSVYEQYF	TGCGCCAGCAGCCAAGATGACAGGCCCAGTGTGTACGAGCAGTACTTC
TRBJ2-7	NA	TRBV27	CASSSKPGHNSPLDQYF	TGTGCCAGCAGTTCTAAACCGGGACACAACTCCCCCCTGGATCAGTACTTC
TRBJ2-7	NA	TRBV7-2	CASSSEAGSPYEQYF	TGTGCCAGCAGCTCGGAGGCGGGTAGTCCATACGAGCAGTACTTC
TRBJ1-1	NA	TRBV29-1	CSVEAGRDTEAFF	TGCAGCGTGGAGGCCGGGAGGGACACTGAAGCTTTCTTT
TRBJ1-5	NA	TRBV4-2	CASSQGQYSNQPQHF	TGTGCCAGCAGCCAAGGACAGTATAGCAATCAGCCCCAGCATTTT
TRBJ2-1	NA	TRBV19	CATSGLEGVYNEQFF	TGTGCCACATCAGGGTTGGAGGGCGTATACAATGAGCAGTTCTTC